The 15 T cell receptor beta chains reported below all come from one sample, sequenced in a study of beta chain features in type 1 diabetes. TCRB transcripts that were expressed got sequenced, as all of the isolated RNA had been reverse transcribed. The protocol was immunoSEQ multiplex PCR, while the TCRdb copy is restricted to in-frame clones and leaves out a portion. The repertoire holds approximately 470,000 clones, with roughly 30% as singletons. Sequencing was performed on naive CD4+ T cells from blood. The source is a man between 18 and 29 years old in good health.

The V and J genes are TRBV25-1 and TRBJ1-2; no clear D. With 4 bases removed from V and 8 bases from J, the gap between germline ends came to 17 bases. The CDR3 totals 14 residues. CDR1 is MGHDK and CDR2 is SYGVNS in the germline V gene. CDR3 residues: CASSGQVESSGYTF. In nucleotides, the CDR3 is TGTGCCAGCAGTGGGCAGGTCGAATCGAGCGGCTACACCTTC.

This clone was counted between two and nine times. The chain is built from TRBV29-1 and TRBJ2-4, with TRBD2 as a possible D gene (5 bases). Trimming pared 4 bases from V and 7 bases from J, leaving 14 bases between. The CDR3 runs to 13 residues. From germline, CDR1 is SQVTM and CDR2 ANQGSEA. CDR3 protein: CSVGGFRSNIQYF. DNA of the CDR3: TGCAGCGTTGGAGGGTTCCGATCCAACATTCAGTACTTC.

As for this clone: This specimen includes other DNA sequences encoding the same CDR3. The chain carries TRBV29-1 and TRBJ1-1, with D perhaps TRBD1 (6 bases). V gave up 3 bases and J gave up 4 bases, with 12 bases separating them. The CDR3 spans 13 residues. Germline V gene data show CDR1 as SQVTM and CDR2 as ANQGSEA. This CDR3 is CSVEGRGGTEAFF. CDR3 nucleotide sequence: TGCAGCGTTGAGGGCCGAGGGGGCACTGAAGCTTTCTTT.

CDR3 region: CASRPSSRPLDEQFF. The CDR3 DNA is TGTGCCAGCAGGCCGTCTAGCAGGCCCTTGGATGAGCAGTTCTTC. The genes are TRBV14 and TRBJ2-1; D possibly corresponds to TRBD2 (5 bases). This CDR3 contains 15 residues. Between the trimmed V and J ends, which lost 6 bases and 8 bases, there was a span of 20 bases. The germline gives CDR1 SGHDN, CDR2 FVKESK.

The J gene is TRBJ2-5, the V gene TRBV30; TRBD1 matches 11 bases. With the DNA end fitting TRBJ2-7 better, the J assignment may be wrong. Germline V gene lookup returns CDR1 GTSNPN and CDR2 SVGIG (reference sequence). CDR3 length equals 15 residues. CDR3 DNA: TGTGCCTGGAGCACATGGGACAGGGGGATCAACGAGCAGTACTTC. Encoded protein: CAWSTWDRGINEQYF.

This clone was counted a few times. The chain carries TRBV5-1 and TRBJ2-5; weak D call: TRBD1 (6 bases). The CDR3 covers 14 residues. V gave up 3 bases and J gave up 5 bases, with 14 bases separating them. From germline, CDR1 is SGHRS and CDR2 YFSETQ. The CDR3 protein is CASSSGHLGETQYF. DNA of the CDR3: TGCGCCAGCAGCTCGGGACATCTCGGGGAGACCCAGTACTTC.

This clone appeared once. J is TRBJ2-2 and V is TRBV5-1, with 10 bases identical to TRBD2. V gave up 4 bases and J gave up 3 bases; unmatched junction bases: 3. The germline V gene has CDR1 SGHRS and CDR2 YFSETQ. The CDR3 is made up of 15 amino acids. In DNA, the CDR3 is TGCGCCAGCAGCCTAGCGGGAGCGGACACCGGGGAGCTGTTTTTT. The encoded protein is CASSLAGADTGELFF.

This chain connects TRBV9 to TRBJ2-1; D tentatively fits TRBD1 or TRBD2 (5 bases each). The V and J ends lost 4 bases and 8 bases respectively, with 10 bases between them. Germline V gives CDR1 SGDLS, CDR2 YYNGEE. CDR3 length: 12 amino acids. CDR3 DNA: TGTGCCAGCAGCTCACGGGGCGATGAGCAGTTCTTC. Its translation is CASSSRGDEQFF.

This chain connects TRBV29-1 to TRBJ2-1; 9 bases match TRBD2. Germline CDR1 and CDR2: SQVTM and ANQGSEA. The CDR3 covers 22 residues. V was clipped by 5 bases and J by 0 bases; unmatched bases: 26. The CDR3 loop reads CSVFLGGAPREGFPGSYNEQFF. The CDR3 DNA is TGCAGCGTTTTCCTGGGGGGCGCCCCGCGGGAGGGCTTTCCGGGCTCCTACAATGAGCAGTTCTTC.

This clone was picked up a small number of times. The chain is built from TRBV15 and TRBJ2-5, with 9 nucleotides matching TRBD1. V lost 1 base, J lost 7 bases, and 7 bases stayed unmatched. This CDR3 has 15 amino acids. Germline CDR1 is LNHNV and CDR2 is YYDKDF (reference sequence). CDR3 bases: TGTGCCACCAGCAGAGGCGACAGGGGGTCAGGGACCCAGTACTTC. It yields the protein CATSRGDRGSGTQYF. The full variable domain, in which reference TRBV15 and TRBJ2-5 provide the parts outside the CDR3, is DAMVIQNPRYQVTQFGKPVTLSCSQTLNHNVMYWYQQKSSQAPKLLFHYYDKDFNNEADTPDNFQSRRPNTSFCFLDIRSPGLGDTAMYLCATSRGDRGSGTQYFGPGTRLLVL.

This clone has only a few counts. Other DNA sequences of this sample code for an identical CDR3. This rearrangement joins TRBV29-1 to TRBJ2-5; 7 bases line up with TRBD1. Germline trimming cut 4 bases from V and 3 bases from J; bases unmatched to any gene: 2. Germline CDR1 reads SQVTM; CDR2 reads ANQGSEA. The CDR3 runs to 12 residues. The CDR3, as DNA: TGCAGCGTTGTCGGGACAGAAGAGACCCAGTACTTC. It translates to CSVVGTEETQYF.

In its sample, this clone was seen a few times. This chain uses TRBV28 with TRBJ2-7; D unclear. V was pared by 4 bases and J by 10 bases, with 8 bases between. Germline assignment: CDR1 MDHEN and CDR2 SYDVKM. The CDR3 is made up of 10 amino acids. The CDR3 protein is CASSSVVQYF. CDR3 in DNA: TGTGCCAGCAGTTCGGTCGTACAGTACTTC.

The chain recombines TRBV9 with TRBJ2-5, with 7 bases fitting TRBD2. V lost 4 bases to trimming and J lost 2 bases; unmatched junction nucleotides: 11. There are 16 residues in the CDR3. From germline, CDR1 is SGDLS and CDR2 YYNGEE. The CDR3 DNA reads TGTGCCAGCAGCCGTGGGGCTAGCGGACAACAAGAGACCCAGTACTTC. This translates into CASSRGASGQQETQYF.

This clone has a handful of counts. The CDR3 coding sequence is TGCGCCAGCAGCCCCAAATCACGACTAGCGAGCGTCTCCTACAATGAGCAGTTCTTC. Amino acid sequence: CASSPKSRLASVSYNEQFF. The V gene is TRBV4-3, the J gene TRBJ2-1; 8 nucleotides line up with TRBD2. The ends lost 4 bases at V and 0 bases at J; junction bases unmatched: 14. This CDR3 is 19 amino acids long. Looked up from germline, CDR1 is LGHNA and CDR2 is YSLEER.

The V gene is TRBV14, the J gene TRBJ2-3; D gene ambiguous. This CDR3 has 12 amino acids. Germline V gives CDR1 SGHDN, CDR2 FVKESK. Trimming removed 4 bases from V and 5 bases from J, with 7 bases in between. The CDR3: CASSPQLDTQYF. CDR3 DNA: TGTGCCAGCAGCCCGCAGTTAGATACGCAGTATTTT.